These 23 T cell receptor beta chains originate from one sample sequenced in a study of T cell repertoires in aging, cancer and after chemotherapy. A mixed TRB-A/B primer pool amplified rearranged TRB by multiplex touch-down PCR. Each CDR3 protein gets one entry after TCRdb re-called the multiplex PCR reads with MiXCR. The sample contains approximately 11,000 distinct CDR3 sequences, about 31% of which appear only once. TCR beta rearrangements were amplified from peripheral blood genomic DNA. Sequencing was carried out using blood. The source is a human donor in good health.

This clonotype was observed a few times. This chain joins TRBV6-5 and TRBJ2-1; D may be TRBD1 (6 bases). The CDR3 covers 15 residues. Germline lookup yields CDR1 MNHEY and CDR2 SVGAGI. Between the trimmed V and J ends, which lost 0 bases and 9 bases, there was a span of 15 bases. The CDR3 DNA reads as TGTGCCAGCAGTTACTCGGGGCAGGGGTTGTCTGAGCAGTTCTTC. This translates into CASSYSGQGLSEQFF.

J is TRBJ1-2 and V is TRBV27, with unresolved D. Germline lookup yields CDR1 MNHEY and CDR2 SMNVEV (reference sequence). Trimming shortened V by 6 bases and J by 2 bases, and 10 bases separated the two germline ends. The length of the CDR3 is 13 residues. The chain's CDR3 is CASSPDRNYGYTF. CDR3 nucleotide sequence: TGTGCCAGCAGCCCCGACCGGAACTATGGCTACACCTTC.

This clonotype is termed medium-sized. The CDR3 spells CASSLDLGSAYEQYF. The CDR3 region has the DNA TGTGCCAGCAGCTTAGACTTAGGCAGCGCCTACGAGCAGTACTTC. The V gene is TRBV11-3, the J gene TRBJ2-7, with D hard to call. The CDR3 is 15 residues long. With 0 bases removed from V and 2 bases from J, the gap between germline ends came to 11 bases. CDR1 SGHNT and CDR2 YENEEA come from the germline V gene.

The CDR3 is CASSFFGGTSDYGYTF. The DNA of the CDR3 is TGTGCCAGCAGCTTTTTTGGGGGGACATCGGACTATGGCTACACCTTC. The V call is TRBV5-4, the J call TRBJ1-2; maybe TRBD1 (6 bases). Germline-derived CDR1 and CDR2 are SGHNT and YYREEE (reference sequence). The CDR3 consists of 16 residues. Deletions cut 2 bases from V and 3 bases from J, with 17 bases between.

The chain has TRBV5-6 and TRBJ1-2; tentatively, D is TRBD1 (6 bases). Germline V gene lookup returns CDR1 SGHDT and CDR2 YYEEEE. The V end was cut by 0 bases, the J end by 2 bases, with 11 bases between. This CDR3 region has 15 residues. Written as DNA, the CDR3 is TGTGCCAGCAGCTTGGCCTACAGGGAAAACTATGGCTACACCTTC. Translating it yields CASSLAYRENYGYTF.

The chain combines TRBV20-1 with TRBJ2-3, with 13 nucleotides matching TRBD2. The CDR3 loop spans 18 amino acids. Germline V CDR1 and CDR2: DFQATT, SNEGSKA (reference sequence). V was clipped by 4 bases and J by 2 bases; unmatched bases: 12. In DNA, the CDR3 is TGCAGTGCTACACCGGGACTAGCGGGATTGGGAACCACAGATACGCAGTATTTT. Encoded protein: CSATPGLAGLGTTDTQYF.

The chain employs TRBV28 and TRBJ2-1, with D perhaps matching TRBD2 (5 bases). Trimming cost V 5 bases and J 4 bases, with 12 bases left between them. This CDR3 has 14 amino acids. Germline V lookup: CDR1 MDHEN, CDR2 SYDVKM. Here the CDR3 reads CASSPTSDYNEQFF. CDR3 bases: TGTGCCAGCAGTCCAACTAGTGATTACAATGAGCAGTTCTTC.

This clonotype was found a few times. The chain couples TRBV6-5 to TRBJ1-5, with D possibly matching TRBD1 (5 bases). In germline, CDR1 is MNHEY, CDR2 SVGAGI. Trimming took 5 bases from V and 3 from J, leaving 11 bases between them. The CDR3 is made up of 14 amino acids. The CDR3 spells CASSRRQYNQPQHF. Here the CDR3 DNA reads TGTGCCAGCAGTAGACGACAGTACAATCAGCCCCAGCATTTT.

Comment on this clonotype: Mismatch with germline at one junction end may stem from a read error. The CDR3, as DNA: TGTGCCGGCAGTTACTTGGCAGGGGTTGAAAAACTGTTTTTT. Translating gives CAGSYLAGVEKLFF. The chain combines TRBV6-5 with TRBJ1-4, with D possibly being TRBD1 (6 bases). CDR1 MNHEY and CDR2 SVGAGI come from the germline V gene. CDR3 size: 14 residues.

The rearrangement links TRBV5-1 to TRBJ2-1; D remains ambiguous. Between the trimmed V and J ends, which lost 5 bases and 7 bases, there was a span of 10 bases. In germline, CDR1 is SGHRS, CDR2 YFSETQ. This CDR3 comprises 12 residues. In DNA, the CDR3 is TGCGCCAGCAGTCGTGGGCGAAATGAGCAGTTCTTC. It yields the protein CASSRGRNEQFF.

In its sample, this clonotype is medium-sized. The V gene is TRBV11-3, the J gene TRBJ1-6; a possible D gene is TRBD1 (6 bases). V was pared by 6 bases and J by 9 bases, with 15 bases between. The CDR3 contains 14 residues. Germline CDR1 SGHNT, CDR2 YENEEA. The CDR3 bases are TGTGCCAGCAGTCACAGGGCCGCTACTTCACCCCTCCACTTT. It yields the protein CASSHRAATSPLHF.

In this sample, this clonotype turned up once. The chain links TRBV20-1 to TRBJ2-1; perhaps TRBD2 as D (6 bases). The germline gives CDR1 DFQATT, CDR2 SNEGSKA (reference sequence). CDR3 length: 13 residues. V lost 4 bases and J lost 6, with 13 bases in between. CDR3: CSAKVGSSNEQFF. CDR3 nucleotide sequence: TGCAGTGCTAAGGTCGGGAGTTCCAATGAGCAGTTCTTC.

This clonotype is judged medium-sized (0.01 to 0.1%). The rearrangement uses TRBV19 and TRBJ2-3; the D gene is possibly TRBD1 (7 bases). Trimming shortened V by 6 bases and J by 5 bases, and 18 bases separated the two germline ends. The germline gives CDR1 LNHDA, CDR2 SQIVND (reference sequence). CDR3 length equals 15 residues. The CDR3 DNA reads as TGTGCCAGTAGGAAACTCGACAGGGAGGTAGATACGCAGTATTTT. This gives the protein CASRKLDREVDTQYF.

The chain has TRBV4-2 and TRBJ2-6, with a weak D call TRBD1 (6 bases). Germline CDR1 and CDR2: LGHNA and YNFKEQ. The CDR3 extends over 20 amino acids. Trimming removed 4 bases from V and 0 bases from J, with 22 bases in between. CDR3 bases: TGTGCCAGCAGCCCTGGGGACACAGGTCGCCCCCTCTCTGGGGCCAACGTCCTGACTTTC. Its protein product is CASSPGDTGRPLSGANVLTF.

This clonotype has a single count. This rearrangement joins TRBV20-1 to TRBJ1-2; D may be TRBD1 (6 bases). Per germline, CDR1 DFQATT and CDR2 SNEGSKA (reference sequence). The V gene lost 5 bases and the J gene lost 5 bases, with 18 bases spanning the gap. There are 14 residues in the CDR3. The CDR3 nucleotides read TGCAGTGCTGATACATCAGGACAGAAATATGGCTACACCTTC. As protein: CSADTSGQKYGYTF.

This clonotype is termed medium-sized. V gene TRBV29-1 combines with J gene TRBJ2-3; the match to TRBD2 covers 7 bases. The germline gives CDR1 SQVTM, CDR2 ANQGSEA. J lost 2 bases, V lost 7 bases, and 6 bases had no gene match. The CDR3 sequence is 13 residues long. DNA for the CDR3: TGCAGCGCCGGGACTACTTTCACAGATACGCAGTATTTT. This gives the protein CSAGTTFTDTQYF.

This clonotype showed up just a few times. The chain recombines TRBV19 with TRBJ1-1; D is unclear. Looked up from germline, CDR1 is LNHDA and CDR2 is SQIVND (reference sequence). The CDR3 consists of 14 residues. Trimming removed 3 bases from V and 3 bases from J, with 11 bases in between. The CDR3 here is CASSIFGPDTEAFF. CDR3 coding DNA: TGTGCCAGTAGTATTTTCGGGCCTGACACTGAAGCTTTCTTT.

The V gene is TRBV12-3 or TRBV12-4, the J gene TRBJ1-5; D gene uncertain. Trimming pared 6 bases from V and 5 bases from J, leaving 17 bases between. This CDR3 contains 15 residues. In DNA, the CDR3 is TGTGCCAGCAGATCTTGGGAACCCCGGTATCAGCCCCAGCATTTT. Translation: CASRSWEPRYQPQHF.

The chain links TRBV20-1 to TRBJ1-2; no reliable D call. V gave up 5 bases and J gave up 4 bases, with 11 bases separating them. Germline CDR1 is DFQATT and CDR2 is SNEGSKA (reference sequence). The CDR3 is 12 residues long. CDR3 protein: CSAGIGSYGYTF. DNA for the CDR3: TGCAGTGCTGGGATAGGGAGCTATGGCTACACCTTC.

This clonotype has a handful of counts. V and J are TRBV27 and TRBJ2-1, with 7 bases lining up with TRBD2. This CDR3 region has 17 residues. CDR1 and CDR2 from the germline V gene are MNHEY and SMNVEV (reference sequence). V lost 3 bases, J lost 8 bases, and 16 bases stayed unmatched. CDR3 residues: CASSFFAGASTIDEQFF. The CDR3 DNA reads TGTGCCAGCAGTTTCTTCGCGGGAGCTTCTACAATTGATGAGCAGTTCTTC.

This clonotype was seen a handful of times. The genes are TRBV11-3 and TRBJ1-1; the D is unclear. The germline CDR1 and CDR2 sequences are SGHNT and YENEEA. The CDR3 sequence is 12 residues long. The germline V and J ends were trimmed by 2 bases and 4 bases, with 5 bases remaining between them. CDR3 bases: TGTGCCAGCAGCTTATTCCCCACTGAAGCTTTCTTT. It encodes CASSLFPTEAFF.

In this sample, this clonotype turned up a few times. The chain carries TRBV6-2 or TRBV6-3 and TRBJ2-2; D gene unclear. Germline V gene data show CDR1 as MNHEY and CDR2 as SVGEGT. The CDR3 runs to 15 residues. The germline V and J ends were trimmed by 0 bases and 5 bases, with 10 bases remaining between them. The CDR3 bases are TGTGCCAGCAGTTACTCGGGAACGAGTACCGGGGAGCTGTTTTTT. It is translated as CASSYSGTSTGELFF.

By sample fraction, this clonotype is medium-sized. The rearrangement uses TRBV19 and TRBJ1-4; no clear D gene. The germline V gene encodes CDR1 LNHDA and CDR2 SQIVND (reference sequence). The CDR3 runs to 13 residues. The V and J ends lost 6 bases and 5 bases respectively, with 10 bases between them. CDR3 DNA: TGTGCCAGTAGCGGTATGCTGAATGAAAAACTGTTTTTT. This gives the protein CASSGMLNEKLFF. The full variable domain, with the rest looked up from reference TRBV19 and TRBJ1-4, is DGGITQSPKYLFRKEGQNVTLSCEQNLNHDAMYWYRQDPGQGLRLIYYSQIVNDFQKGDIAEGYSVSREKKESFPLTVTSAQKNPTAFYLCASSGMLNEKLFFGSGTQLSVL.